The entry below describes one T cell receptor beta chain. This specimen comes from a study of blood T cell repertoires in COVID-19. Study overall: Collection of acute and convalescent COVID-19 samples took place in the United States, Italy and Spain. Sample material is recorded as cDNA or gDNA derived from T cells, B-cell-depleted T cells, or PBMCs.

Participants' own reports of clinical history determined their cohort assignment. TCRdb's copy holds only in-frame clones and misses some; the assay was immunoSEQ multiplex PCR. The data hold about 150,000 clones, with about 90% observed a single time. The TCR originated in a woman aged 40 to 49 who had been exposed to COVID-19. Sequences were obtained from PBMCs or T cells enriched from blood (not recorded which).

The CDR3 sequence is CASSLLTAGGYTEAFF. Written as DNA, the CDR3 is TGTGCCAGCAGTTTATTGACCGCTGGGGGGTACACTGAAGCTTTCTTT. The chain employs TRBV27 and TRBJ1-1; D is perhaps TRBD1 (5 bases). Germline CDR1 and CDR2: MNHEY and SMNVEV (reference sequence). The CDR3 has 16 residues. V dropped 1 base and J dropped 3 bases, with 15 bases sitting between them.